A selection of T cell receptor beta chains follows, all from one sample in a study of CD8+ T cells in alopecia areata. The method was immunoSEQ multiplex PCR; TCRdb's version includes in-frame clones alone and lacks a portion of them. The sample shows about 200,000 clones, 60% to 70% of them seen only once. The sequencing used CD4+ T cells sorted from blood, collected at week 4, from a patient treated with tofacitinib. The receptors were sampled from a human donor with alopecia areata. Each CDR3 is given with its conserved first and last residue.

J gene | V gene | CDR3 protein
TRBJ1-5 | TRBV7-6 | CASSQGNQPQHF
TRBJ2-2 | TRBV30 | CAWSTLGQDTGELFF
TRBJ1-2 | TRBV6-5 | CASRASGQDEGYTF
TRBJ1-5 | TRBV4-1 | CASSQEAGTVQPQHF
TRBJ2-2 | TRBV9 | CASSVDWTGELFF
TRBJ1-5 | TRBV27 | CASRKDRGNQPQHF
TRBJ2-3 | TRBV7-8 | CASSLARTPDTQYF
TRBJ2-5 | TRBV5-1 | CASSLGTTYQETQYF
TRBJ1-2 | TRBV2 | CASSEGPYGYTF
TRBJ2-7 | TRBV5-1 | CASSWDDLYEQYF
TRBJ1-4 | TRBV4-1 | CASSQDFGEKLFF
TRBJ1-3 | TRBV4-2 | CASSQDHLAGNTIYF
TRBJ2-4 | TRBV2 | CASSGAGGAENIQYF
TRBJ2-1 | TRBV28 | CASSLTANEQFF
TRBJ1-5 | TRBV7-6 | CASSPWAQLGNQPQHF
TRBJ2-3 | TRBV30 | CAWTRGAGSTDTQYF
TRBJ1-4 | TRBV29-1 | CSGGTGEILFF
TRBJ2-7 | TRBV18 | CASSPGTGDYEQYF
TRBJ1-1 | TRBV29-1 | CSVEVGGTEAFF
TRBJ2-5 | TRBV6-1 | CASSGGAIETQYF
TRBJ2-5 | TRBV4-2 | CASSQLHLRGETQYF
TRBJ2-1 | TRBV28 | CASSLSLTGQFLNEQFF
TRBJ2-6 | TRBV6-6 | CASSAQGATGANVLTF
TRBJ2-3 | TRBV4-1 | CASSPSISTDTQYF
TRBJ2-3 | TRBV5-1 | CASSIQDPSTDTQYF
TRBJ2-7 | TRBV9 | CASSVVVRGEQYF
TRBJ1-1 | TRBV5-1 | CASSKESGQNTEAFF
TRBJ2-3 | TRBV29-1 | CSVDGQGTDTQYF